The entry that follows covers one TCR beta chain sequence. Its antigen is unknown. This sample is part of a study of cytomegalovirus exposure and HLA in healthy donors. General study findings and limits: Later analysis indicated greater clonal expansion among HLA-associated TCR beta chains than among equally common other chains. Among CMV-associated TCR beta chains, most appeared HLA-restricted in a later analysis.

The germline V gene encodes CDR1 SGHVT and CDR2 SQSDAQ. CDR3 length: 14 amino acids. V lost 2 bases, J lost 2 bases, and 7 bases lay in between. The PCR had 60 Vbeta and 13 Jbeta primers. The repertoire was sequenced with immunoSEQ multiplex PCR; TCRdb's copy has only in-frame clones and lacks some. The sample yields around 120,000 clones, approximately 80% seen once. The V call is TRBV7-4, the J call TRBJ2-4; D remains unclear. The receptor was isolated from a male donor in good health and CMV-seropositive. Sequencing used PBMCs. Here the CDR3 reads CASSLSVTKNIQYF. CDR3 DNA: TGTGCCAGCAGCTTATCTGTTACCAAAAACATTCAGTACTTC.